Following are 5 T cell receptor beta chains from one sample sequenced in a study of T-cell memory formation after mild COVID-19. Via MiXCR, TCRdb re-called the 5' RACE reads, giving one row per CDR3 protein. The top ten hold approximately 22% of the sample, which has around 300,000 distinct CDR3 sequences, approximately 14% seen once. Sequenced sample: PBMCs or a T cell subset sorted from them (not recorded which). These receptors were collected from a man aged 18 to 35 who had mild COVID-19 (a few samples of this study predate the infection). Cell type and time point are not known.

V and J are TRBV6-1 and TRBJ1-5; D gene uncertain. V was clipped by 2 bases and J by 0 bases, with 8 bases between them. The CDR3 consists of 15 residues. CDR1 is MNHNS, CDR2 SASEGT, per germline. The CDR3: CASSERFYSNQPQHF. Written as DNA, the CDR3 is TGTGCCAGCAGTGAAAGGTTTTATAGCAATCAGCCCCAGCATTTT.

This clonotype was picked up many times. The chain couples TRBV6-2 or TRBV6-3 to TRBJ2-3, with D possibly matching TRBD1 (5 bases). Germline-derived CDR1 and CDR2 are MNHEY and SVGEGT. The CDR3 loop spans 12 amino acids. The V end was cut by 5 bases, the J end by 7 bases, with 10 bases between. The CDR3, as DNA: TGTGCCAGCAGTGTAAAGGGGCATACGCAGTATTTT. Translated: CASSVKGHTQYF.

This clonotype was counted at least ten times. This chain joins TRBV4-3 and TRBJ2-5; no clear D. V was trimmed by 0 bases and J by 5 bases, leaving 13 bases between them. The CDR3 runs 15 residues. Germline V gene lookup returns CDR1 LGHNA and CDR2 YSLEER. CDR3 nucleotide sequence: TGCGCCAGCAGCCAAGATCCCCTGGTAATGGAGACCCAGTACTTC. Its protein is CASSQDPLVMETQYF.

CDR3 bases: TGTGCCAGCAGCCAAGGGAAATTTAGGGACAATGAGCAGTTCTTC. This codes for CASSQGKFRDNEQFF. This chain joins TRBV3-1 and TRBJ2-1; D not resolved. CDR1 is LGHDT, CDR2 YNNKEL, per germline (reference sequence). The CDR3 runs to 15 residues. The V and J ends lost 1 base and 5 bases respectively, with 12 bases between them.

The gene calls are TRBV4-3 and TRBJ2-3; D unclear. CDR3 length: 14 amino acids. Germline CDR1 LGHNA, CDR2 YSLEER. V was trimmed by 3 bases and J by 4 bases, leaving 11 bases between them. This CDR3 is CASSQGVGADTQYF. The DNA for the CDR3 is TGCGCCAGCAGCCAGGGCGTGGGTGCAGATACGCAGTATTTT.